The 30 T cell receptor beta chains listed next were all sequenced from one sample in a study of blood T cell repertoires in COVID-19. Repertoires were generated with immunoSEQ multiplex PCR, while TCRdb's copy carries only in-frame clones and drops some. Of 160,000 or so clones listed, around 81% are singletons. The sequencing input was PBMCs or T cells enriched from blood (not recorded which). Receptors were obtained from a man in his forties who had recovered from COVID-19.

The chain is built from TRBV9 and TRBJ2-3; 12 nucleotides agree with TRBD2. Germline loops: CDR1 SGDLS, CDR2 YYNGEE. CDR3 length: 17 residues. Trimming at V came to 3 bases and at J to 5 bases, leaving 10 bases not matched to a gene. The CDR3 loop reads CASSAARLAGGVDTQYF. The CDR3 bases are TGTGCCAGCAGCGCAGCAAGGCTAGCGGGGGGGGTAGATACGCAGTATTTT.

The gene calls are TRBV27 and TRBJ1-5; D unclear. Trimming left V 6 bases short and J 0 bases short, with 12 bases between. This CDR3 contains 15 residues. Per germline, CDR1 MNHEY and CDR2 SMNVEV (reference sequence). CDR3 sequence: CASRMYYNSNQPQHF. CDR3 bases: TGTGCCAGCAGGATGTATTACAATAGCAATCAGCCCCAGCATTTT.

The chain combines TRBV5-1 with TRBJ1-4; 9 positions agree with TRBD1. Losses at the gene ends were 0 bases for V and 3 bases for J; bases not matched to a gene: 3. This CDR3 region has 16 residues. Germline V gene sequence: CDR1 SGHRS, CDR2 YFSETQ. The CDR3 here is CASSLGGQGANEKLFF. The DNA of the CDR3 is TGCGCCAGCAGCTTGGGGGGACAGGGAGCTAATGAAAAACTGTTTTTT.

The chain combines TRBV2 with TRBJ2-4, with unresolved D. CDR1 and CDR2 (germline): SNHLY, FYNNEI. The CDR3 totals 14 residues. The V gene lost 1 base and the J gene lost 7 bases, with 11 bases spanning the gap. The CDR3 here is CASSEGPSGNIQYF. The CDR3 DNA is TGTGCCAGCAGTGAAGGTCCTAGTGGGAACATTCAGTACTTC.

This clone was seen once. The J gene is TRBJ1-4, the V gene TRBV25-1; TRBD1 matches at 7 bases. The CDR3 has 15 residues. CDR1 is MGHDK and CDR2 is SYGVNS in the germline V gene. With V trimmed by 6 bases and J by 6 bases, 10 bases remained unmatched. Here the CDR3 reads CASSFTGELDEKLFF. The CDR3 nucleotides read TGTGCCAGCAGCTTTACAGGGGAATTAGATGAAAAACTGTTTTTT.

The chain employs TRBV25-1 and TRBJ1-4, with D unclear. V was cut by 3 bases and J by 1 base, with 9 bases left in between. CDR1 is MGHDK, CDR2 SYGVNS, per germline. The CDR3 consists of 15 residues. CDR3 residues: CASSDPGLTNEKLFF. DNA for the CDR3: TGTGCCAGCAGTGACCCAGGACTAACTAATGAAAAACTGTTTTTT.

V is TRBV10-3 and J is TRBJ2-4; D gene unclear. From germline, CDR1 is ENHRY and CDR2 SYGVKD. Trimming removed 0 bases from V and 5 bases from J, with 5 bases in between. CDR3 length equals 13 residues. The CDR3 loop is CAISESAQNIQYF. Written as DNA, the CDR3 is TGTGCCATCAGTGAGTCGGCCCAAAACATTCAGTACTTC.

The chain employs TRBV6-5 and TRBJ2-7; tentative D call: TRBD1 (6 bases). The germline CDR1 and CDR2 sequences are MNHEY and SVGAGI. The CDR3 is 15 residues long. Between the trimmed V and J ends, which lost 6 bases and 11 bases, there was a span of 26 bases. CDR3 amino acids: CASRTTTGPRSEKYF. As DNA, the CDR3 is TGTGCCAGCAGGACGACGACAGGCCCGAGGTCTGAGAAGTACTTC.

V gene TRBV5-1 combines with J gene TRBJ2-7, with D perhaps TRBD1 (5 bases). Per germline, CDR1 SGHRS and CDR2 YFSETQ. The CDR3 sequence is 11 residues long. The ends were cut back, 5 bases at V and 4 bases at J, with 7 bases in the middle. The CDR3 sequence: CASRSGYEQYF. The CDR3 region has the DNA TGCGCCAGCAGATCAGGGTACGAGCAGTACTTC.

The chain combines TRBV5-1 with TRBJ2-3, with D uncertain. This CDR3 spans 13 amino acids. V was clipped by 5 bases and J by 0 bases, with 7 bases between them. Per germline, CDR1 SGHRS and CDR2 YFSETQ. The CDR3 DNA reads TGCGCCAGCAGAATGTCTAGCACAGATACGCAGTATTTT. Amino acid sequence: CASRMSSTDTQYF.

This clone showed up just a few times. V and J are TRBV10-3 and TRBJ1-2; 7 positions match TRBD1. The CDR3 length is 15 residues. Germline CDR1 ENHRY, CDR2 SYGVKD. Trimming removed 4 bases from V and 6 bases from J; junction bases left unmatched: 11. The CDR3 loop reads CAISVRQGGEDGYTF. The CDR3 DNA sequence: TGTGCCATCAGTGTTAGACAGGGCGGTGAGGATGGCTACACCTTC.

This sequence joins TRBV27 and TRBJ1-5; TRBD1 agrees at 8 bases. Germline V gives CDR1 MNHEY, CDR2 SMNVEV (reference sequence). V dropped 5 bases and J dropped 7; count of bases not matched to a gene: 7. The CDR3 loop spans 14 amino acids. CDR3 DNA: TGTGCCAGCAGTACGCAGGGGGCGGGACAGCCCCAGCATTTT. Translation: CASSTQGAGQPQHF.

This chain joins TRBV7-2 and TRBJ2-7; weak D call: TRBD1 (6 bases). CDR3 length: 12 amino acids. V lost 5 bases to trimming and J lost 5 bases, with 10 bases between them. The germline CDR1 and CDR2 sequences are SGHTA and FQGNSA. CDR3 in DNA: TGTGCCAGCAGCCCAGGGGTGGACGAGCAGTACGTC. Protein sequence: CASSPGVDEQYV.

This clone was counted only a few times. V usage is TRBV10-1 and J usage is TRBJ1-1, with 7 bases fitting TRBD1. The germline V gene encodes CDR1 WNHNN and CDR2 SYGVQD (reference sequence). The CDR3 has 13 amino acids. J gave up 2 bases and V 6 bases, and 3 bases lay outside the gene matches. The CDR3 DNA reads TGCGCCAGCAGACGGGACAGCAACACTGAAGCTTTCTTT. It yields the protein CASRRDSNTEAFF.

V is TRBV5-1 and J is TRBJ2-2, with D maybe TRBD2 (5 bases). Trimming cost V 4 bases and J 10 bases, with 20 bases left between them. The CDR3 extends over 15 amino acids. CDR1 is SGHRS and CDR2 is YFSETQ in the germline V gene. The CDR3 DNA follows: TGCGCCAGCAGCGCCGTATATGAGGGATACGAGGAGCTGTTTTTT. Protein product: CASSAVYEGYEELFF.

The V gene is TRBV3-1 (or the pseudogene TRBV3-2), the J gene TRBJ2-1, with 7 bases aligning to TRBD1. The trim removed 1 base at V and 15 bases at J, leaving 3 bases unmatched. The CDR3 spans 11 residues. Germline V gene sequence: CDR1 LGHDT, CDR2 YNNKEL (reference sequence). The CDR3 DNA sequence: TGTGCCAGCAGCCAAGCGGGGACAGCGTTCTTC. Its protein is CASSQAGTAFF.

The gene calls are TRBV7-9 and TRBJ2-2; a weak D match, TRBD2 (5 bases). Germline V lookup: CDR1 SEHNR, CDR2 FQNEAQ (reference sequence). This CDR3 spans 15 amino acids. V dropped 1 base and J dropped 6 bases, with 12 bases sitting between them. The CDR3 DNA reads as TGTGCCAGCAGCTTAGGGTTTGGGAGCTCCGGGGAGCTGTTTTTT. Translated, it gives CASSLGFGSSGELFF.

The V gene is TRBV12-5, the J gene TRBJ1-4; 11 bases are a match to TRBD1. Trimming took 0 bases from V and 7 from J; bases not matched to a gene: 16. Germline V gene sequence: CDR1 LGHNT, CDR2 FRNRAP. The CDR3 has 20 residues. The CDR3 DNA reads TGTGCTAGTGGTTTGGTCCCCAAATCACGGACAGGGGGCGACGCTGAAAAACTGTTTTTT. This codes for CASGLVPKSRTGGDAEKLFF.

V usage is TRBV27 and J usage is TRBJ2-5; TRBD2 matches 8 bases. The CDR3 consists of 15 residues. From germline, CDR1 is MNHEY and CDR2 SMNVEV (reference sequence). Trimming removed 1 base from V and 4 bases from J; junction bases left unmatched: 5. The CDR3 DNA sequence: TGTGCCAGCAGTTTATATAGCGGGGTAGGAGAGACCCAGTACTTC. It is translated as CASSLYSGVGETQYF.

CDR3 DNA sequence: TGTGCCAGCACCGACAGGGGGTACTCCTACGAGCAGTACTTC. Translating it yields CASTDRGYSYEQYF. The chain couples TRBV6-5 to TRBJ2-7, with 9 bases matching TRBD1. V lost 7 bases to trimming and J lost 0 bases; unmatched junction nucleotides: 4. CDR1 and CDR2 from the germline V gene are MNHEY and SVGAGI. The CDR3 runs to 14 residues.

This chain uses TRBV6-1 with TRBJ1-2, with unresolved D. The ends were cut back, 0 bases at V and 8 bases at J, with 16 bases in the middle. The CDR3 is 15 residues long. The germline V gene has CDR1 MNHNS and CDR2 SASEGT. The CDR3 protein is CASSEAPLSSWGYTF. The CDR3 bases are TGTGCCAGCAGTGAAGCGCCTTTGAGCTCTTGGGGCTACACCTTC.

This clone was observed a handful of times. The chain couples TRBV11-2 to TRBJ1-1, with D perhaps TRBD1 (5 bases). The CDR3 has 14 residues. Between the trimmed V and J ends, which lost 2 bases and 4 bases, there was a span of 11 bases. Germline V CDR1 and CDR2: SGHAT, FQNNGV. DNA of the CDR3: TGTGCCAGCAGCTTAACGTTCGGGGGCACTGAAGCTTTCTTT. Residues: CASSLTFGGTEAFF.

This clone was seen only a few times. This chain joins TRBV19 and TRBJ1-5, with 8 bases lining up with TRBD1. With 6 bases clipped from V and 7 bases from J, the junction kept 14 bases outside the gene matches. Germline CDR1 and CDR2: LNHDA and SQIVND (reference sequence). The CDR3 sequence is 16 residues long. The chain's CDR3 is CASRRKVDRDEQPQHF. CDR3 sequence (DNA): TGTGCCAGTAGAAGAAAGGTGGACAGGGATGAACAGCCCCAGCATTTT.

The chain joins TRBV5-4 to TRBJ2-2; 13 positions agree with TRBD2. The trim removed 0 bases at V and 5 bases at J, leaving 4 bases unmatched. The CDR3 contains 17 residues. In germline, CDR1 is SGHNT, CDR2 YYREEE (reference sequence). The CDR3 DNA reads as TGTGCCAGCAGCTTGGGGGGACTAGCGGGGAGTACCGGGGAGCTGTTTTTT. Protein sequence: CASSLGGLAGSTGELFF.

This chain's CDR3 is CAWTPERGQTQYF. CDR3 nucleotides: TGTGCCTGGACCCCGGAGCGGGGGCAAACCCAGTACTTC. The chain couples TRBV30 to TRBJ2-5; 8 positions agree with TRBD2. V dropped 4 bases and J dropped 8; count of bases not matched to a gene: 9. CDR3 size: 13 residues. The germline CDR1 and CDR2 sequences are GTSNPN and SVGIG (reference sequence).

The V and J genes are TRBV2 and TRBJ1-1; the match to TRBD1 covers 7 bases. The V gene end was trimmed by 5 bases and the J gene end by 2 bases; junction bases not matched to a gene: 2. Germline-derived CDR1 and CDR2 are SNHLY and FYNNEI. The CDR3 length is 13 residues. For the CDR3, the DNA is TGTGCCAGCAGTCGGGACAGTAACACTGAAGCTTTCTTT. Translated, it gives CASSRDSNTEAFF.

This chain joins TRBV6-1 and TRBJ2-3, with a weak D call TRBD2 (5 bases). Germline V lookup: CDR1 MNHNS, CDR2 SASEGT. The CDR3 totals 18 residues. V was clipped by 4 bases and J by 6 bases, with 26 bases between them. In nucleotides, the CDR3 is TGTGCCAGCAGTGTCAGAGGACCCCCGGGTCTCGGCGGGGATACGCAGTATTTT. Its protein is CASSVRGPPGLGGDTQYF.

The chain links TRBV24-1 to TRBJ1-3; D gene unclear. Germline values: CDR1 KGHDR, CDR2 SFDVKD. The CDR3 loop spans 14 amino acids. Trimming shortened V by 5 bases and J by 2 bases, and 9 bases separated the two germline ends. The CDR3 bases are TGTGCCACCAGTGGGTCAGGAACTGGAAACACCATATATTTT. Protein product: CATSGSGTGNTIYF.

The J gene is TRBJ1-2, the V gene TRBV30; TRBD1 matches 11 bases. Germline V gives CDR1 GTSNPN, CDR2 SVGIG (reference sequence). CDR3 length: 15 amino acids. Trimming took 3 bases from V and 4 from J; bases not matched to a gene: 7. The CDR3 DNA is TGTGCCTGGAGAGCCTACGGGACAGGGGGCTATGGCTACACCTTC. Its protein is CAWRAYGTGGYGYTF.

Worth noting for this clone: The identical CDR3 is also encoded by other nucleotide sequences in the sample. The chain recombines TRBV5-4 with TRBJ2-3; possibly TRBD2 for D (7 bases). V lost 4 bases, J lost 3 bases, and 12 bases lay in between. Germline V CDR1 and CDR2: SGHNT, YYREEE (reference sequence). The CDR3 spans 14 residues. The CDR3 DNA reads TGTGCCAGCAGCCCGGGGGGCCGTACAGATACGCAGTATTTT. Translated, it gives CASSPGGRTDTQYF.